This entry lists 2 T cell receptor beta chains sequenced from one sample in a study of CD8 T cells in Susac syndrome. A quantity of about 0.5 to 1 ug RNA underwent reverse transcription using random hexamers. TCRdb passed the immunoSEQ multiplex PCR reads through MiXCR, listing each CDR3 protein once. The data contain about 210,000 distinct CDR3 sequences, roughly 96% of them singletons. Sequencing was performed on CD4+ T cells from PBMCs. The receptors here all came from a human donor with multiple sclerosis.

As DNA, the CDR3 is TGTGCCAGCAGTCATTATGGGGCGGGAGAAGAGACCCAGTACTTC. This codes for CASSHYGAGEETQYF. The V and J genes are TRBV28 and TRBJ2-5, with TRBD2 matching 7 bases. The ends lost 5 bases at V and 3 bases at J; junction bases unmatched: 9. The CDR3 spans 15 residues. In germline, CDR1 is MDHEN, CDR2 SYDVKM.

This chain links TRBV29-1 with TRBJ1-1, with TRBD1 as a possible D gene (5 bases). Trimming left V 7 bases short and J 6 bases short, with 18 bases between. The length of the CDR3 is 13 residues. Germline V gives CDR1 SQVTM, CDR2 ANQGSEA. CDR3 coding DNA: TGCAGCGCCGAGGGGATCACTGGCGCTGAAGCTTTCTTT. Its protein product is CSAEGITGAEAFF.